This T cell receptor (beta chain) was observed in a study of blood T cell repertoires in COVID-19. Study as a whole: Collection of acute and convalescent COVID-19 samples took place in the United States, Italy and Spain. PBMCs, B-cell-depleted T cells, or T cells were the source of the cDNA or gDNA that made up the material.

Sequencing used immunoSEQ multiplex PCR; TCRdb keeps in-frame clones, though not all of them. Of roughly 100,000 clones in the sample, over 70% were seen once. Trimming at V came to 4 bases and at J to 7 bases, leaving 12 bases not matched to a gene. This CDR3 contains 15 residues. Germline V gene sequence: CDR1 SGHRS, CDR2 YFSETQ. The sample taken for sequencing was peripheral blood. The source of this sequence is a man in his 60s with acute or convalescent COVID-19. The rearrangement uses TRBV5-1 and TRBJ2-5, with 8 bases lining up with TRBD1. The DNA for the CDR3 is TGCGCCAGCAGCCAAGACGTTGACAGGGGTGGGACCCAGTACTTC. As protein: CASSQDVDRGGTQYF.